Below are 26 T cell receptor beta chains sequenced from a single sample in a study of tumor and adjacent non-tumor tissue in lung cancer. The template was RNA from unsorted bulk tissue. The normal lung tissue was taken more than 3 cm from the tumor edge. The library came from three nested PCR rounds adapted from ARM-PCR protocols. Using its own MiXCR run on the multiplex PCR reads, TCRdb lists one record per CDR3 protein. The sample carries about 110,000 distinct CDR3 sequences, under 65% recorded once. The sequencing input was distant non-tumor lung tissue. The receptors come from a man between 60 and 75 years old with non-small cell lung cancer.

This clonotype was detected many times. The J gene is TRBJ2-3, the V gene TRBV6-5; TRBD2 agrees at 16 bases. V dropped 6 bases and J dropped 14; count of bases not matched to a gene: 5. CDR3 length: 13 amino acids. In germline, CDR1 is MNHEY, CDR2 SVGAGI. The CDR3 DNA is TGTGCCAGCAGGGCGGGACTAGCGGGGGGGATGTATTTT. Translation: CASRAGLAGGMYF.

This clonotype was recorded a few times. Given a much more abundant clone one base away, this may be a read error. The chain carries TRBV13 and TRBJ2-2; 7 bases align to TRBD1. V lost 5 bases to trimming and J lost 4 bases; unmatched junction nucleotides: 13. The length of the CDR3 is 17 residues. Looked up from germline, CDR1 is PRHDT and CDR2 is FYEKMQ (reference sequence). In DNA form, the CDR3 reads TGTGCCAGCAGCCGACTGACAGGGACCGGAGGCACCGGGGAGCTGTTTTTT. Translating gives CASSRLTGTGGTGELFF.

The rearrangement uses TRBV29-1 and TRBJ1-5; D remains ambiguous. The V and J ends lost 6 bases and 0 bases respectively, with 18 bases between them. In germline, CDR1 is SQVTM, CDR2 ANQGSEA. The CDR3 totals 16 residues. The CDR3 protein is CSVVTRARPSNQPQHF. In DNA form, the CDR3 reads TGCAGCGTAGTGACAAGGGCCAGACCTAGCAATCAGCCCCAGCATTTT.

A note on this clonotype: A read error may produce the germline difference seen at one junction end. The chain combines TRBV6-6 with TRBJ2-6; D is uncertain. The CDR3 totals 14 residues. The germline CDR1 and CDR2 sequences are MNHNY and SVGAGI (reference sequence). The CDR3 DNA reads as TGTGCCAGCATTAGACCCTCTGAGGCCAACGTCCTGAGTTTC. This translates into CASIRPSEANVLSF.

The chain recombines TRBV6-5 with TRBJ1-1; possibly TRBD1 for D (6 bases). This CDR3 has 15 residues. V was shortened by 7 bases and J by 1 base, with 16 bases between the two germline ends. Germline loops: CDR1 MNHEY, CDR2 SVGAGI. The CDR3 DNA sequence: TGTGCCAGCAATCTCTGGCAGGGGAGGAACACTGAAGCTTTCTTT. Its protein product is CASNLWQGRNTEAFF.

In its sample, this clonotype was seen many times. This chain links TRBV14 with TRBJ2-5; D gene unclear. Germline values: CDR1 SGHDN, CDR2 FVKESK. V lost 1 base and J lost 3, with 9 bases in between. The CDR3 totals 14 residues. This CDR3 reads CASSQVGREETQYF. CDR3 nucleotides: TGTGCCAGCAGCCAAGTAGGTCGGGAAGAGACCCAGTACTTC.

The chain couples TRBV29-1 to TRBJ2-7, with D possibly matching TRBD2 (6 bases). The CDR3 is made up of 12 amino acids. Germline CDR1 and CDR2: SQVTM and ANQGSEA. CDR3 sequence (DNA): TGCAGTGTCAACCCTCCTACGGGAGAGTACTACTTC. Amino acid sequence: CSVNPPTGEYYF.

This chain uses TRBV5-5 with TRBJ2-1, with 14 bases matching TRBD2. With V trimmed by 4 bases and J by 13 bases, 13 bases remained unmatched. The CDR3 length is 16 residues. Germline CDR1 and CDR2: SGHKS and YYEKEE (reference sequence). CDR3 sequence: CASSGGLAGVGNGQFF. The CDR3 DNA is TGTGCCAGCAGCGGGGGACTAGCGGGAGTCGGCAATGGACAGTTCTTC.

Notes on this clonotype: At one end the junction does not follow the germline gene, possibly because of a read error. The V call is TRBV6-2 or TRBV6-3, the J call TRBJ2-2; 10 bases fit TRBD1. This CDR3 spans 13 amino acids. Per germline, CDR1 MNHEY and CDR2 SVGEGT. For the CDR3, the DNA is TGTGCCGGCAGACGACAGGGGGCCGTGGAGCTGTTTTTT. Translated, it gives CAGRRQGAVELFF.

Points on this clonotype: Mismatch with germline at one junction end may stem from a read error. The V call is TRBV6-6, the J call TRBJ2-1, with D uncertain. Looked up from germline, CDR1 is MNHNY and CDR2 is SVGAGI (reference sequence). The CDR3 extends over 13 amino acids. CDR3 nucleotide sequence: TGTACCAGCAGTTACGAGACCCGCAATGAGCAATTCTTC. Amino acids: CTSSYETRNEQFF.

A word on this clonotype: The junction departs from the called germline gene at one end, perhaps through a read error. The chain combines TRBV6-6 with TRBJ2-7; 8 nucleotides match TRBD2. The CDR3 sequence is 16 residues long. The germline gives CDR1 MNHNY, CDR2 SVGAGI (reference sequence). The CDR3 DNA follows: TGTGCCAACAGTTACTCGGGGGGAGTAGCGGGGTTCGAGCAGTACTTC. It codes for CANSYSGGVAGFEQYF.

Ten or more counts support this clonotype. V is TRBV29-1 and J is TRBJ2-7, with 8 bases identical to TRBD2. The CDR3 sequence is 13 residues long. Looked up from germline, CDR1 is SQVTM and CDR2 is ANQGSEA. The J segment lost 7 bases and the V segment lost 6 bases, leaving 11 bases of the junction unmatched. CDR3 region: CSVPLGRAKEQYF. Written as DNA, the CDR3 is TGCAGCGTGCCCCTCGGGAGGGCCAAGGAGCAGTACTTC.

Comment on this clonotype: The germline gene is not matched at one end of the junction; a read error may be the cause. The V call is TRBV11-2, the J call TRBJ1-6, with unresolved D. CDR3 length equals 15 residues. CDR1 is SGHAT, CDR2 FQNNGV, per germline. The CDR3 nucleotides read TGTCCCAGCAGCTTAGGCAGGTCCTATAATTCACCCCTCCACTTT. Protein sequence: CPSSLGRSYNSPLHF.

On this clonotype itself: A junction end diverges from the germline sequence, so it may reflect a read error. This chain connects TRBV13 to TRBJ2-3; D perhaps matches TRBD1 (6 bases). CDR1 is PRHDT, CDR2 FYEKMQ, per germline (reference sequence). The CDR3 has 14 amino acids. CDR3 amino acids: CTSRGQGDTDTQYF. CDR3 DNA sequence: TGTACCAGCAGGGGACAAGGGGACACAGATACGCAGTATTTT.

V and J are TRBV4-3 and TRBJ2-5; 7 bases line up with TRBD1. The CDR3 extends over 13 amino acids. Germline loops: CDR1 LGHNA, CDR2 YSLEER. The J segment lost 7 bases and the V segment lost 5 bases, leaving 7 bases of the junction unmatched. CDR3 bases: TGCGCCAGCAGCAGAGGGACAGCAAGGACCCAGTACTTC. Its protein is CASSRGTARTQYF.

CDR3 residues: CASSPRDRTYEQYF. CDR3 in DNA: TGTGCCAGCTCACCTCGGGACAGAACCTACGAGCAGTACTTC. The gene calls are TRBV18 and TRBJ2-7; 7 positions match TRBD1. Germline V lookup: CDR1 KGHSH, CDR2 LQKENI. CDR3 size: 14 residues. The trim removed 3 bases at V and 2 bases at J, leaving 4 bases unmatched.

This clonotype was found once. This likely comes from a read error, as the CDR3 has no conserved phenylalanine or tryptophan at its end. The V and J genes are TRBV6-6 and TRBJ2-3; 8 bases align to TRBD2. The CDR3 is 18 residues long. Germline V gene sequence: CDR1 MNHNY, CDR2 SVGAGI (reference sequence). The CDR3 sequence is CASSYSTGGPGGTDTQYS. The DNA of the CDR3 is TGCGCCAGCAGTTACTCAACGGGAGGGCCAGGTGGTACAGATACGCAGTATTCT.

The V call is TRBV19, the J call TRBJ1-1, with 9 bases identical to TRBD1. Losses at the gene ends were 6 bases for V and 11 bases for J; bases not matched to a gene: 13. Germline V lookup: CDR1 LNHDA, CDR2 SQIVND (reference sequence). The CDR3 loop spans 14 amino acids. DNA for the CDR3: TGTGCCAGTAGCCTGGGACAGGGCAAGGTGGGTGCTTTCTTT. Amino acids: CASSLGQGKVGAFF.

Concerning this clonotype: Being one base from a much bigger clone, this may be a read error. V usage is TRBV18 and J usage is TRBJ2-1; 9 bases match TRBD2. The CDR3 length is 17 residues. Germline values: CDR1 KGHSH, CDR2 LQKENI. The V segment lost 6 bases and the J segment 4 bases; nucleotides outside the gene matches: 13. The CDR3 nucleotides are TGTGCCAGCTCCCTTAGACTTGGGACTAGCTTTTACAATGAGCAGTTCTTC. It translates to CASSLRLGTSFYNEQFF.

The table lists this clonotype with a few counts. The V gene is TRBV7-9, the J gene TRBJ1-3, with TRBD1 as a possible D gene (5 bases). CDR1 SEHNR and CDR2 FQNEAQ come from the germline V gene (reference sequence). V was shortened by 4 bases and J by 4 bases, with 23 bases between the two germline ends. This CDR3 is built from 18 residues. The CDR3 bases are TGTGCCAGCAGCTCCCACGACAGAGAAGGTTCGAGGGGAAACACCATATATTTT. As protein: CASSSHDREGSRGNTIYF.

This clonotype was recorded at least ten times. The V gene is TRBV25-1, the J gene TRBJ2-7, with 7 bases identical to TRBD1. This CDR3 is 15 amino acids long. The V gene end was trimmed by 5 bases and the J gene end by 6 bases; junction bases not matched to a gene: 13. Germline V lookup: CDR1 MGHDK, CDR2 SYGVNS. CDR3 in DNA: TGTGCCAGCAGTTCCGCGACAGGGCACTCTCTCGAGCAGTACTTC. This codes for CASSSATGHSLEQYF.

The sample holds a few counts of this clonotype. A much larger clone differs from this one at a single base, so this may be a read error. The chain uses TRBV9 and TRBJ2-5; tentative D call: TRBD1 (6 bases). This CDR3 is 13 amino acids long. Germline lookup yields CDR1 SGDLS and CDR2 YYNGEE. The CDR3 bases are TGCGCCAGCAGCCCAGGACAGCAAGAGACCCAGTACTTC. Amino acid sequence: CASSPGQQETQYF.

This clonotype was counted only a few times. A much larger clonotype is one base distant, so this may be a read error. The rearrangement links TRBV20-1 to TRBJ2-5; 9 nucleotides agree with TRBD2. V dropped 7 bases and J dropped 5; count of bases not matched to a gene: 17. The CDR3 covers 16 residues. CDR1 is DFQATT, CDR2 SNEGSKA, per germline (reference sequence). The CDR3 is CSVHSLAGEERETQYF. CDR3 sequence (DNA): TGCAGTGTTCACAGCTTAGCGGGAGAGGAGAGGGAGACCCAGTACTTC.

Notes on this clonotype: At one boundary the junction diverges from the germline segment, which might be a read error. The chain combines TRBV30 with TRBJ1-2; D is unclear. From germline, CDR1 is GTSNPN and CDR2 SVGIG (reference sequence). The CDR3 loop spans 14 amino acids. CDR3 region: CAWTVLGSNYGYTF. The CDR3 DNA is TGTGCCTGGACTGTACTCGGATCTAACTATGGCTATACCTTC.

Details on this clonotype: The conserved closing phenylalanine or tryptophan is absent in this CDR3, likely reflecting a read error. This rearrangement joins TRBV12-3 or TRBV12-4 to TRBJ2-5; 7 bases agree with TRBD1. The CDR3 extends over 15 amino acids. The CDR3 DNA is TGTGCCAGTAGTTTGGGATGGAGACAGGGAAAGACCCAGTACTTA. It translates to CASSLGWRQGKTQYL.

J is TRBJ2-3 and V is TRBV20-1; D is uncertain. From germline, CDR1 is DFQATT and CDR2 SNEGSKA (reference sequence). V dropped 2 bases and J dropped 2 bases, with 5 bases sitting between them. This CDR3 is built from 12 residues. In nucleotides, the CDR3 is TGCAGTGCTAGAAAGCCCACAGATACGCAGTATTTT. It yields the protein CSARKPTDTQYF.